This T cell receptor (beta chain) was sequenced during a study of blood T cell repertoires in COVID-19. Study overall: In each case, the material was cDNA or gDNA derived from T cells, B-cell-depleted T cells, or PBMCs.

The CDR3 extends over 14 amino acids. CDR1 is KGHSH and CDR2 is LQKENI in the germline V gene. V shed 2 bases and J shed 7 bases, with 11 bases lying between them. Measured with immunoSEQ multiplex PCR; TCRdb has only the in-frame clones, and not every one. The sample shows about 94,000 clones, roughly 84% of them seen only once. This chain uses TRBV18 with TRBJ1-4; D not certain. The TCR originated in a man in his sixties with acute or convalescent COVID-19. The sample was peripheral blood. The CDR3 DNA reads as TGTGCCAGCTCACCAAATGAGTGGAGTGAAAAACTGTTTTTT. Translation: CASSPNEWSEKLFF.